Below, 20 T cell receptor beta chains from the same sample are listed, as sequenced in a study of T-cell memory formation after mild COVID-19 (dated by TCRdb to the early 2020s). The library relied on 5' RACE. The data were produced on an Illumina NovaSeq 6000. TCRdb passed the public sequencing reads through fastp at Q25 and MiXCR, retaining productive beta sequences. Every distinct CDR3 protein forms one entry, paired with its most common genes and DNA. For this sample there are approximately 300,000 distinct CDR3 sequences; approximately 15% appear just once. Over 20% of the sample is in the top ten clones. Source material: PBMCs or a T cell subset sorted from them (not recorded which). These receptors were obtained from a man in his late teens or twenties who had mild COVID-19 (a few samples of this study predate the infection). The sample titles of this study are shuffled in the database, so cell type and time point are left out; the donor was told from shared clones.

The gene calls are TRBV6-4 and TRBJ1-5, with D possibly being TRBD1 (5 bases). V lost 6 bases and J 4 bases, leaving 13 bases between the germline ends. The germline gives CDR1 MRHNA, CDR2 SNTAGT. The CDR3 is 14 amino acids. CDR3 residues: CASRAGLGNQPQHF. CDR3 coding DNA: TGTGCCAGCAGGGCAGGGTTGGGAAATCAGCCCCAGCATTTT.

This clonotype was counted ten times or more. The genes are TRBV7-9 and TRBJ2-3; D is uncertain. The CDR3 is 14 amino acids. The germline V and J ends were trimmed by 1 base and 2 bases, with 7 bases remaining between them. CDR1 and CDR2 (germline): SEHNR, FQNEAQ (reference sequence). The CDR3 reads CASSLVFITDTQYF. In DNA, the CDR3 is TGTGCCAGCAGCTTAGTTTTTATCACAGATACGCAGTATTTT.

The chain combines TRBV7-2 with TRBJ1-2, with D perhaps matching TRBD1 (5 bases). Germline CDR1 is SGHTA and CDR2 is FQGNSA. Trimming removed 0 bases from V and 4 bases from J, with 9 bases in between. The CDR3 is 14 residues long. CDR3 coding DNA: TGTGCCAGCAGCTTAGCTTATGGGGCCTATGGCTACACCTTC. This translates into CASSLAYGAYGYTF.

The table lists this clonotype with a few counts. The V and J genes are TRBV7-2 and TRBJ1-6, with a possible D match to TRBD1 (5 bases). CDR1 is SGHTA and CDR2 is FQGNSA in the germline V gene. Deletions cut 4 bases from V and 14 bases from J, with 15 bases between. The CDR3 has 13 residues. CDR3 region: CASSSRGGETLHF. CDR3 bases: TGTGCCAGCAGCTCACGGGGAGGGGAGACCCTCCACTTT.

The chain recombines TRBV6-2 or TRBV6-3 with TRBJ2-7; 9 nucleotides agree with TRBD2. V was clipped by 6 bases and J by 6 bases; unmatched bases: 9. Germline V gene data show CDR1 as MNHEY and CDR2 as SVGEGT. This CDR3 comprises 14 residues. CDR3 region: CASSRGGATGEQYV. The CDR3 region has the DNA TGTGCCAGCAGCCGCGGGGGGGCCACTGGCGAGCAGTACGTC.

This clonotype was picked up a small number of times. The chain couples TRBV7-9 to TRBJ2-5; 8 bases are shared with TRBD1. V shed 7 bases, J shed 3 bases, and the junction held 1 base outside the gene matches. From germline, CDR1 is SEHNR and CDR2 FQNEAQ (reference sequence). This CDR3 has 12 amino acids. The CDR3 loop is CASIQGEETQYF. The CDR3, as DNA: TGTGCCAGCATACAGGGGGAAGAGACCCAGTACTTC. Supplemented by reference TRBV7-9 and TRBJ2-5, the full variable domain reads DTGVSQNPRHKITKRGQNVTFRCDPISEHNRLYWYRQTLGQGPEFLTYFQNEAQLEKSRLLSDRFSAERPKGSFSTLEIQRTEQGDSAMYLCASIQGEETQYFGPGTRLLVL.

The chain links TRBV24-1 to TRBJ2-5; D is possibly TRBD1 or TRBD2 (6 bases each). Trimming took 7 bases from V and 2 from J, leaving 10 bases between them. The length of the CDR3 is 13 residues. Looked up from germline, CDR1 is KGHDR and CDR2 is SFDVKD. CDR3 protein: CATSGGGQETQYF. CDR3 sequence (DNA): TGTGCCACCAGCGGAGGGGGACAAGAGACCCAGTACTTC.

This clonotype was counted a few times. DNA of the CDR3: TGCAGTGCTAGAGATCGATTGGGATGGGAGAACTATGGCTACACCTTC. Its translation: CSARDRLGWENYGYTF. This rearrangement joins TRBV20-1 to TRBJ1-2; D unresolved. Germline V lookup: CDR1 DFQATT, CDR2 SNEGSKA (reference sequence). Trimming cost V 0 bases and J 2 bases, with 16 bases left between them. CDR3 length equals 16 residues.

The chain couples TRBV20-1 to TRBJ1-2; 7 bases agree with TRBD1. The CDR3 totals 12 residues. Trimming took 7 bases from V and 7 from J; bases not matched to a gene: 9. Germline CDR1 and CDR2: DFQATT and SNEGSKA (reference sequence). The CDR3 spells CSGQGGGRGYTF. The CDR3 DNA sequence: TGCAGTGGCCAAGGGGGCGGGCGTGGCTACACCTTC.

The chain has TRBV12-3 or TRBV12-4 and TRBJ2-1, with TRBD2 matching 11 bases. The CDR3 runs 15 residues. The junction had 1 base not matched to a gene; V was cut back by 4 bases and J by 2 bases. CDR3 loop: CASSSSGGTYNEQFF. The CDR3 nucleotides are TGTGCCAGCAGTTCTAGCGGGGGGACCTACAATGAGCAGTTCTTC.

This clonotype was observed a few times. The chain uses TRBV5-1 and TRBJ2-1; 8 bases are a match to TRBD2. Germline CDR1 SGHRS, CDR2 YFSETQ. The CDR3 consists of 16 residues. Trimming at V came to 2 bases and at J to 4 bases, leaving 8 bases not matched to a gene. The CDR3 DNA reads TGCGCCAGCAGCTTTGCGGGGGGACAATTATACAATGAGCAGTTCTTC. This sequence encodes CASSFAGGQLYNEQFF.

The rearrangement uses TRBV7-2 and TRBJ1-6, with 9 bases lining up with TRBD1. This CDR3 has 13 residues. J lost 14 bases, V lost 4 bases, and 6 bases had no gene match. Germline V lookup: CDR1 SGHTA, CDR2 FQGNSA. CDR3 coding DNA: TGTGCCAGCAGCTCGGGACAGGGTAGATCCCTCCACTTT. Its translation: CASSSGQGRSLHF. Full variable domain (missing parts from reference TRBV7-2 and TRBJ1-6): GAGVSQSPSNKVTEKGKDVELRCDPISGHTALYWYRQSLGQGLEFLIYFQGNSAPDKSGLPSDRFSAERTGGSVSTLTIQRTQQEDSAVYLCASSSGQGRSLHFGNGTRLTVT.

J is TRBJ2-7 and V is TRBV9; D assignment may be TRBD1 or TRBD2 (5 bases each). This CDR3 is 16 amino acids long. Trimming shortened V by 4 bases and J by 2 bases, and 19 bases separated the two germline ends. From germline, CDR1 is SGDLS and CDR2 YYNGEE. The CDR3, as DNA: TGTGCCAGCAGCTCCGCTGCCGGGACCGCCGCCTACGAGCAGTACTTC. It yields the protein CASSSAAGTAAYEQYF.

This clonotype occurred many times. The V call is TRBV9, the J call TRBJ2-3, with 8 nucleotides matching TRBD1. The germline CDR1 and CDR2 sequences are SGDLS and YYNGEE. The CDR3 runs 15 residues. V lost 5 bases and J lost 0; bases outside the gene matches: 5. The CDR3 nucleotides read TGTGCCAGCAGAAAGACAGGGGCCAGCACAGATACGCAGTATTTT. This encodes CASRKTGASTDTQYF.

The V gene is TRBV28, the J gene TRBJ2-1; D ambiguous. V was trimmed by 5 bases and J by 8 bases, leaving 10 bases between them. CDR1 and CDR2 from the germline V gene are MDHEN and SYDVKM. The CDR3 consists of 12 residues. This CDR3 reads CASSLPADEQFF. Here the CDR3 DNA reads TGTGCCAGCAGTCTCCCGGCCGATGAGCAGTTCTTC. Based on the CDR3 plus reference TRBV28 and TRBJ2-1, the full variable domain is DVKVTQSSRYLVKRTGEKVFLECVQDMDHENMFWYRQDPGLGLRLIYFSYDVKMKEKGDIPEGYSVSREKKERFSLILESASTNQTSMYLCASSLPADEQFFGPGTRLTVL.

This sequence joins TRBV20-1 and TRBJ2-5; unclear D gene. V was cut by 3 bases and J by 2 bases, with 10 bases left in between. In germline, CDR1 is DFQATT, CDR2 SNEGSKA (reference sequence). CDR3 length: 13 amino acids. The CDR3 nucleotides read TGCAGTGCTAGCCGACACGTACAAGAGACCCAGTACTTC. Protein: CSASRHVQETQYF.

V and J are TRBV29-1 and TRBJ2-7, with TRBD1 matching 7 bases. Germline V CDR1 and CDR2: SQVTM, ANQGSEA. This CDR3 has 14 residues. The J segment lost 5 bases and the V segment lost 2 bases, leaving 9 bases of the junction unmatched. CDR3 sequence: CSVEWTGYNNEQYF. CDR3 in DNA: TGCAGCGTTGAATGGACAGGCTACAACAACGAGCAGTACTTC.

J is TRBJ2-3 and V is TRBV7-7; 8 bases fit TRBD2. This CDR3 contains 15 residues. The germline CDR1 and CDR2 sequences are SSHAT and FNYEAQ (reference sequence). CDR3 nucleotides: TGTGCTAGCGGACCGGGGGGGCCCAGCACAGATACGCAGTATTTT. Translation: CASGPGGPSTDTQYF.

This clonotype was counted only a few times. This chain connects TRBV24-1 to TRBJ2-1, with a possible D match to TRBD2 (5 bases). V lost 3 bases and J lost 3, with 8 bases in between. CDR1 KGHDR and CDR2 SFDVKD come from the germline V gene. This CDR3 has 14 residues. CDR3 sequence: CATSDARGYNEQFF. Written as DNA, the CDR3 is TGTGCCACCAGTGATGCTCGGGGCTACAATGAGCAGTTCTTC.

The chain carries TRBV5-1 and TRBJ1-2; TRBD1 matches at 10 bases. The CDR3 covers 14 residues. J lost 7 bases, V lost 0 bases, and 3 bases had no gene match. Germline assignment: CDR1 SGHRS and CDR2 YFSETQ. Here the CDR3 reads CASSLAGTGVGYTF. In DNA form, the CDR3 reads TGCGCCAGCAGCTTGGCCGGGACAGGGGTTGGCTACACCTTC.